This entry lists 28 T cell receptor beta chains sequenced from one sample in a study of OX40 agonist ivuxolimab in advanced cancers. The protocol was immunoSEQ multiplex PCR, while the TCRdb copy is restricted to in-frame clones and leaves out a portion. Here the sample spans fewer than 30,000 clones, approximately 90% being singletons. The material was CD4+ or CD8+ T cells sorted from blood, obtained in a trial of the OX40 agonist ivuxolimab. The receptor source for this set is an adult with an advanced solid tumor such as melanoma, head and neck, liver or kidney cancer.

The chain carries TRBV14 and TRBJ2-3, with D perhaps matching TRBD1 (6 bases). The V end lost 4 bases, the J end lost 6 bases, and 14 bases lay between the germline ends. CDR3 size: 14 residues. The germline V gene encodes CDR1 SGHDN and CDR2 FVKESK. The CDR3 loop reads CASSLSGEQDTQYF. The CDR3 bases are TGTGCCAGCAGCCTTTCAGGGGAGCAGGATACGCAGTATTTT.

In the case of this clone: Other DNA sequences in this specimen translate into the identical CDR3. V is TRBV27 and J is TRBJ1-2, with TRBD1 matching 7 bases. This CDR3 has 14 residues. Per germline, CDR1 MNHEY and CDR2 SMNVEV (reference sequence). Trimming took 4 bases from V and 2 from J; bases not matched to a gene: 4. CDR3 protein: CASSSGGQNYGYTF. In nucleotides, the CDR3 is TGTGCCAGCAGTTCGGGGGGACAGAACTATGGCTACACCTTC.

J is TRBJ2-7 and V is TRBV9; D is possibly TRBD2 (6 bases). Germline assignment: CDR1 SGDLS and CDR2 YYNGEE. Trimming removed 5 bases at V and 2 bases at J, with 14 bases between. The CDR3 contains 14 residues. CDR3 region: CASSPGLGAYEQYF. The CDR3 DNA is TGTGCCAGCAGTCCGGGACTTGGAGCCTACGAGCAGTACTTC.

The rearrangement joins TRBV10-1 to TRBJ1-5; D possibly corresponds to TRBD1 (5 bases). The CDR3 has 15 amino acids. Germline V CDR1 and CDR2: WNHNN, SYGVQD (reference sequence). Trimming took 7 bases from V and 2 from J, leaving 15 bases between them. CDR3 region: CASNTGTLGNQPQHF. The CDR3 nucleotides read TGCGCCAGCAATACCGGGACCCTGGGCAATCAGCCCCAGCATTTT.

This chain links TRBV7-9 with TRBJ2-5, with 7 bases fitting TRBD1. There are 15 residues in the CDR3. With V trimmed by 6 bases and J by 1 base, 8 bases remained unmatched. CDR1 and CDR2 from the germline V gene are SEHNR and FQNEAQ (reference sequence). CDR3 amino acids: CASSFPGTAQETQYF. Written as DNA, the CDR3 is TGTGCCAGCAGTTTCCCCGGGACAGCCCAAGAGACCCAGTACTTC.

The rearrangement uses TRBV7-2 and TRBJ1-4; 8 bases are a match to TRBD1. The ends lost 5 bases at V and 8 bases at J; junction bases unmatched: 10. The CDR3 extends over 15 amino acids. Germline V gene lookup returns CDR1 SGHTA and CDR2 FQGNSA. The CDR3 nucleotides are TGTGCCAGCAGCACCTCCAGGGGGCCATGGGAAAAACTGTTTTTT. It codes for CASSTSRGPWEKLFF.

The chain couples TRBV27 to TRBJ2-1; 9 nucleotides line up with TRBD1. CDR3 length: 15 amino acids. CDR1 and CDR2 from the germline V gene are MNHEY and SMNVEV (reference sequence). V was pared by 5 bases and J by 4 bases, with 6 bases of the junction left unmatched. The CDR3 region is CASSTRDRAYNEQFF. For the CDR3, the DNA is TGTGCCAGCAGTACCCGGGACAGGGCTTACAATGAGCAGTTCTTC.

The chain employs TRBV4-2 and TRBJ2-3, with D perhaps TRBD2 (5 bases). The germline V gene has CDR1 LGHNA and CDR2 YNFKEQ. Trimming removed 4 bases from V and 0 bases from J, with 17 bases in between. The CDR3 contains 17 residues. CDR3 bases: TGTGCCAGCAGCCTTCCCATAGGAGGATTGAGCACAGATACGCAGTATTTT. It specifies CASSLPIGGLSTDTQYF.

This clone was counted a few times. This rearrangement joins TRBV7-9 to TRBJ1-2; D is ambiguous. The CDR3 contains 14 residues. Germline CDR1 and CDR2: SEHNR and FQNEAQ (reference sequence). The germline V and J ends were trimmed by 5 bases and 2 bases, with 12 bases remaining between them. DNA for the CDR3: TGTGCCAGCAGCCCGGTATACGGGAACTATGGCTACACCTTC. As protein: CASSPVYGNYGYTF.

The J gene is TRBJ1-2, the V gene TRBV6-5; possibly TRBD1 for D (5 bases). V lost 2 bases and J 3 bases, leaving 10 bases between the germline ends. The CDR3 has 14 amino acids. Looked up from germline, CDR1 is MNHEY and CDR2 is SVGAGI. For the CDR3, the DNA is TGTGCCAGCAGTTACGGGGGGAGATACTATGGCTACACCTTC. It translates to CASSYGGRYYGYTF.

V and J are TRBV27 and TRBJ1-4; D is uncertain. CDR3 length: 14 residues. Trimming took 2 bases from V and 7 from J, leaving 11 bases between them. Germline V gene sequence: CDR1 MNHEY, CDR2 SMNVEV (reference sequence). The chain's CDR3 is CASSLIPGAEKLFF. The CDR3 coding sequence is TGTGCCAGCAGTTTAATCCCGGGTGCTGAAAAACTGTTTTTT.

The genes are TRBV21-1 and TRBJ2-3; the DNA was not compared with TRBD2, the D call given in the table. TRBV21-1 is a pseudogene. The length of the CDR3 is 15 residues. CDR3 DNA sequence: TGTGCCAGCAGCAAAGGGACTAGTTGTGCAGATACGCAGTATTTT. This sequence encodes CASSKGTSCADTQYF.

The genes are TRBV29-1 and TRBJ2-1, with 11 bases lining up with TRBD2. CDR3 length: 14 residues. The germline V gene encodes CDR1 SQVTM and CDR2 ANQGSEA. V trimming: 8 bases; J trimming: 3 bases; junction bases outside the gene matches: 6. The CDR3 spells CSYPTSGIYNEQFF. The CDR3, as DNA: TGCAGCTACCCGACTAGCGGGATCTACAATGAGCAGTTCTTC.

The chain couples TRBV6-1 to TRBJ2-1; D unresolved. Per germline, CDR1 MNHNS and CDR2 SASEGT. V was cut by 4 bases and J by 0 bases, with 13 bases left in between. CDR3 length: 16 residues. The CDR3 DNA follows: TGTGCCAGCAGTGGGAGCCCGCCTCGCTCCTACAATGAGCAGTTCTTC. The encoded protein is CASSGSPPRSYNEQFF.

This chain links TRBV19 with TRBJ2-1; D not certain. Deletions cut 3 bases from V and 2 bases from J, with 11 bases between. CDR3 length: 15 amino acids. The germline gives CDR1 LNHDA, CDR2 SQIVND (reference sequence). Here the CDR3 reads CASSIPLKPYNEQFF. The DNA for the CDR3 is TGTGCCAGTAGTATCCCACTGAAACCCTACAATGAGCAGTTCTTC.

The chain employs TRBV6-6 and TRBJ2-2; no clear D gene. The V and J ends lost 6 bases and 6 bases respectively, with 8 bases between them. Germline loops: CDR1 MNHNY, CDR2 SVGAGI (reference sequence). The CDR3 runs to 12 residues. Here the CDR3 DNA reads TGTGCCAGCAGCCAATCCCCCGGGGAGCTGTTTTTT. As protein: CASSQSPGELFF.

The chain recombines TRBV27 with TRBJ2-7; 9 nucleotides align to TRBD1. CDR1 is MNHEY and CDR2 is SMNVEV in the germline V gene (reference sequence). This CDR3 comprises 17 residues. V shed 3 bases, J shed 2 bases, and the junction held 11 bases outside the gene matches. Here the CDR3 DNA reads TGTGCCAGCAGTTTGTCGACAGGGGGAGGGCTTGCCTACGAGCAGTACTTC. Protein product: CASSLSTGGGLAYEQYF.

The genes are TRBV5-8 and TRBJ2-3, with 10 nucleotides matching TRBD2. The CDR3 is 15 residues long. Trimming removed 5 bases from V and 4 bases from J; junction bases left unmatched: 7. Germline V gene lookup returns CDR1 SGHTS and CDR2 YDEGEE. CDR3 DNA sequence: TGTGCCAGCAGACCTAGCGGGGGTTGGTCAGATACGCAGTATTTT. Encoded protein: CASRPSGGWSDTQYF.

V usage is TRBV29-1 and J usage is TRBJ2-1; a weak D match, TRBD2 (5 bases). This CDR3 is built from 11 residues. CDR1 and CDR2 (germline): SQVTM, ANQGSEA. The V end lost 3 bases, the J end lost 9 bases, and 9 bases lay between the germline ends. CDR3 bases: TGCAGCGTTGACCGAGGGAGTGAGCAGTTCTTC. Amino acids: CSVDRGSEQFF.

The chain recombines TRBV2 with TRBJ2-2, with D tentatively TRBD1 or TRBD2 (5 bases each). Trimming cost V 5 bases and J 5 bases, with 12 bases left between them. The CDR3 spans 14 residues. Looked up from germline, CDR1 is SNHLY and CDR2 is FYNNEI. The CDR3 protein is CASSPPGRTGELFF. CDR3 nucleotides: TGTGCCAGCAGTCCGCCGGGGCGGACCGGGGAGCTGTTTTTT.

V usage is TRBV5-5 and J usage is TRBJ2-4, with D perhaps given as TRBD1 or TRBD2 (5 bases each). The V end was cut by 0 bases, the J end by 9 bases, with 7 bases between. This CDR3 has 12 amino acids. Germline V gene sequence: CDR1 SGHKS, CDR2 YYEKEE (reference sequence). CDR3 residues: CASSLGGGIQYF. Written as DNA, the CDR3 is TGTGCCAGCAGCTTGGGTGGGGGCATTCAGTACTTC. Looking up the rest from reference TRBV5-5 and TRBJ2-4 gives the full variable domain: DAGVTQSPTHLIKTRGQQVTLRCSPISGHKSVSWYQQVLGQGPQFIFQYYEKEERGRGNFPDRFSARQFPNYSSELNVNALLLGDSALYLCASSLGGGIQYFGAGTRLSVL.

This sequence joins TRBV7-3 and TRBJ2-3, with TRBD1 as a possible D gene (6 bases). The CDR3 has 16 amino acids. V shed 6 bases and J shed 2 bases, with 18 bases lying between them. Looked up from germline, CDR1 is SGHTA and CDR2 is FQGTGA. CDR3 coding DNA: TGTGCCAGCAGTTCTTTACCTACAGGGAACACAGATACGCAGTATTTT. Translation: CASSSLPTGNTDTQYF.

The chain recombines TRBV7-9 with TRBJ2-1; tentative D call: TRBD2 (6 bases). Trimming shortened V by 2 bases and J by 10 bases, and 12 bases separated the two germline ends. CDR1 and CDR2 from the germline V gene are SEHNR and FQNEAQ (reference sequence). The CDR3 spans 13 residues. In nucleotides, the CDR3 is TGTGCCAGCAGCTTATTAAATGGACTAGAGCAGTTCTTC. Translated: CASSLLNGLEQFF. Looking up the rest from reference TRBV7-9 and TRBJ2-1 gives the full variable domain: DTGVSQNPRHKITKRGQNVTFRCDPISEHNRLYWYRQTLGQGPEFLTYFQNEAQLEKSRLLSDRFSAERPKGSFSTLEIQRTEQGDSAMYLCASSLLNGLEQFFGPGTRLTVL.

This rearrangement joins TRBV9 to TRBJ2-1; D is tentatively TRBD1 or TRBD2 (5 bases each). Trimming stripped 4 bases from V and 5 bases from J, with 13 bases between. CDR3 length: 14 amino acids. Germline loops: CDR1 SGDLS, CDR2 YYNGEE. The DNA for the CDR3 is TGTGCCAGCAGCACCCGGGGCCTTAACAATGAGCAGTTCTTC. The encoded protein is CASSTRGLNNEQFF.

The V gene is TRBV5-1, the J gene TRBJ1-1, with D unresolved. This CDR3 has 13 amino acids. Per germline, CDR1 SGHRS and CDR2 YFSETQ. Trimming stripped 5 bases from V and 5 bases from J, with 13 bases between. The CDR3 bases are TGCGCCAGCAGGCTGGACGTCGCAACTGAAGCTTTCTTT. This encodes CASRLDVATEAFF.

This chain connects TRBV7-9 to TRBJ2-5; TRBD1 aligns across 10 bases. CDR1 SEHNR and CDR2 FQNEAQ come from the germline V gene (reference sequence). The CDR3 runs to 17 residues. The V and J ends lost 5 bases and 4 bases, in that order; junction bases with no gene match: 13. The CDR3 sequence is CASSLRDRGPAVETQYF. The DNA for the CDR3 is TGTGCCAGCAGCCTCCGGGACAGGGGTCCGGCGGTAGAGACCCAGTACTTC.

The chain is built from TRBV7-9 and TRBJ2-3, with 13 bases that match TRBD2. The CDR3 runs to 16 residues. Germline V lookup: CDR1 SEHNR, CDR2 FQNEAQ (reference sequence). V shed 5 bases, J shed 2 bases, and the junction held 4 bases outside the gene matches. DNA of the CDR3: TGTGCCAGCAGCCCGGGACTAGCGGGGCCCACAGATACGCAGTATTTT. It translates to CASSPGLAGPTDTQYF.

J is TRBJ2-5 and V is TRBV5-6, with 12 bases that match TRBD2. The CDR3 consists of 16 residues. Trimming cost V 2 bases and J 3 bases; bases outside gene matches: 5. Looked up from germline, CDR1 is SGHDT and CDR2 is YYEEEE. CDR3: CASSFRLAGVEETQYF. Written as DNA, the CDR3 is TGTGCCAGCAGCTTCCGACTAGCGGGAGTGGAAGAGACCCAGTACTTC.